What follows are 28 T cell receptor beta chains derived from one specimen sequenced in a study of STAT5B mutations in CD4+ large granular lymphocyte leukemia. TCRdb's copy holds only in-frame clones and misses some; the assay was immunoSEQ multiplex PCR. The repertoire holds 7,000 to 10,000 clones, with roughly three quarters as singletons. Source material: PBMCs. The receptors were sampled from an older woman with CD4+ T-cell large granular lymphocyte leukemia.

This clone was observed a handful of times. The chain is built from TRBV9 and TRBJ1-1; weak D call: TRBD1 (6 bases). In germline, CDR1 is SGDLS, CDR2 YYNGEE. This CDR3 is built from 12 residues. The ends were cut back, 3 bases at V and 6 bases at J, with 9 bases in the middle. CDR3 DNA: TGTGCCAGCAGCGGAGGACAGTCTGAAGCTTTCTTT. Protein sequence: CASSGGQSEAFF.

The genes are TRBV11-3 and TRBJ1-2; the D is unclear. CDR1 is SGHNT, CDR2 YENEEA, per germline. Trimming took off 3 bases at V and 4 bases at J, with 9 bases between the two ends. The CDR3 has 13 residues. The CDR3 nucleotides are TGTGCCAGCAGCTTCGGGGAGGGCTATGGCTACACCTTC. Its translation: CASSFGEGYGYTF.

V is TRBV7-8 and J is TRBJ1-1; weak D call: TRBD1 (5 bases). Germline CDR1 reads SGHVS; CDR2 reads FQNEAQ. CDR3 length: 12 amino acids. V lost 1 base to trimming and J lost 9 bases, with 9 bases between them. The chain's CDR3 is CASSLGGDQAFF. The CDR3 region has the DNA TGTGCCAGCAGCTTAGGAGGGGATCAAGCTTTCTTT.

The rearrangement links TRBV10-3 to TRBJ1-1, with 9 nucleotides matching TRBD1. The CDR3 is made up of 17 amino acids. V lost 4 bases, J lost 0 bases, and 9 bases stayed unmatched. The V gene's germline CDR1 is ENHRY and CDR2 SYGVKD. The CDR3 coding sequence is TGTGCCATCAGTGGGCCGGAACAGGGGGCAATGAACACTGAAGCTTTCTTT. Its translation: CAISGPEQGAMNTEAFF.

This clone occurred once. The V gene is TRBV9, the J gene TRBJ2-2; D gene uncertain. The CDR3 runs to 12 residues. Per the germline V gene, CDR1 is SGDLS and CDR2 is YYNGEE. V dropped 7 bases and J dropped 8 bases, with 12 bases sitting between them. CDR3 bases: TGTGCCAGCGGGCCTCGGGCTGGGGAGCTGTTTTTT. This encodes CASGPRAGELFF.

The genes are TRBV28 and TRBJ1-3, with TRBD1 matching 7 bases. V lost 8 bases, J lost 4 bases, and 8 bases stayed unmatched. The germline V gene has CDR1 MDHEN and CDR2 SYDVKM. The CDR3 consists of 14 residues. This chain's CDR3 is CASDGQARGNTIYF. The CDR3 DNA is TGTGCCAGCGATGGACAGGCTCGGGGAAACACCATATATTTT.

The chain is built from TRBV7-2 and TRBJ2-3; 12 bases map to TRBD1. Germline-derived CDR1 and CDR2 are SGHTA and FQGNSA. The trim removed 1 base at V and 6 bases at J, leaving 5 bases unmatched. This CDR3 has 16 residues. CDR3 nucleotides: TGTGCCAGCAGCTTAGTCGGGACAGGGGGCGGTGATACGCAGTATTTT. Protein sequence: CASSLVGTGGGDTQYF.

The CDR3 reads CASSLVLSEAYEQYF. CDR3 coding DNA: TGTGCCAGCAGCTTAGTCCTCAGCGAGGCCTACGAGCAGTACTTC. The chain uses TRBV7-9 and TRBJ2-7; unclear D gene. This CDR3 has 15 residues. V was trimmed by 1 base and J by 2 bases, leaving 12 bases between them. In germline, CDR1 is SEHNR, CDR2 FQNEAQ (reference sequence).

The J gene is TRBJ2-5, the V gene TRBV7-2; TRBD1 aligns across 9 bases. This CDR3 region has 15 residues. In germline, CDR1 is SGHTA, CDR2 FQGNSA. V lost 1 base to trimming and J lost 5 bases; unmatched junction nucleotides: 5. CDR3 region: CASSLEQGAGETQYF. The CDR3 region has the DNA TGTGCCAGCAGCTTAGAACAGGGGGCTGGGGAGACCCAGTACTTC.

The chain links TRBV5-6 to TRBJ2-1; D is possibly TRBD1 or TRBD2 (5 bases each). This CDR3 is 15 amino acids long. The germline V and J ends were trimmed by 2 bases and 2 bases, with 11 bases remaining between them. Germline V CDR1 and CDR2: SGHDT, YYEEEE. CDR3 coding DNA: TGTGCCAGCAGCTTCGGGGACCGGGCCTACAATGAGCAGTTCTTC. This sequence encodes CASSFGDRAYNEQFF.

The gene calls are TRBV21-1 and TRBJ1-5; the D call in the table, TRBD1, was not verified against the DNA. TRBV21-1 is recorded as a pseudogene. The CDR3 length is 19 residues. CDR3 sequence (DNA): TGTGCCAGCAGCAAAGAAGGGGACAGGGGGCTTCTTGGCAATCAGCCCCAGCATTTT. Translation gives CASSKEGDRGLLGNQPQHF.

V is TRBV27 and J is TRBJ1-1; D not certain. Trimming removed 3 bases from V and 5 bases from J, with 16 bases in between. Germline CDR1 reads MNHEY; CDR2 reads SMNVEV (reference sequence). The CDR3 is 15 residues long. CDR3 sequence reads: CASSFIQPAETEAFF. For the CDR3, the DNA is TGTGCCAGCAGTTTTATACAGCCTGCGGAGACTGAAGCTTTCTTT.

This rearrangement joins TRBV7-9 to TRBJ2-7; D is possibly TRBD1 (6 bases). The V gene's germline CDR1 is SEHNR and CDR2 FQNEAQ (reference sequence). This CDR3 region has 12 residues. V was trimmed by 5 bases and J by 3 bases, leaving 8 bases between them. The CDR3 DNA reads TGTGCCAGCAGCAACAGGGACTACGAGCAGTACTTC. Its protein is CASSNRDYEQYF. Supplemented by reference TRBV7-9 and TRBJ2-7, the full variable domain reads DTGVSQNPRHKITKRGQNVTFRCDPISEHNRLYWYRQTLGQGPEFLTYFQNEAQLEKSRLLSDRFSAERPKGSFSTLEIQRTEQGDSAMYLCASSNRDYEQYFGPGTRLTVT.

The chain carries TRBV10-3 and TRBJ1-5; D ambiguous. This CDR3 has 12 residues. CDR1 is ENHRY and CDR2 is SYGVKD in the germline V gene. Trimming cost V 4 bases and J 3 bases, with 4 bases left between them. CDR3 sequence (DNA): TGTGCCATCAGTGGAGTCAATCAGCCCCAGCATTTT. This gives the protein CAISGVNQPQHF.

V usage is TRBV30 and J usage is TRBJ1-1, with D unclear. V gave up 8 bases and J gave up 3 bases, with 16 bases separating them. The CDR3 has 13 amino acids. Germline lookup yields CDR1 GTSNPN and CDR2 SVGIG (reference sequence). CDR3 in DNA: TGTGCCGGGTCTGAGGAACGGGACACTGAAGCTTTCTTT. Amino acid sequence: CAGSEERDTEAFF.

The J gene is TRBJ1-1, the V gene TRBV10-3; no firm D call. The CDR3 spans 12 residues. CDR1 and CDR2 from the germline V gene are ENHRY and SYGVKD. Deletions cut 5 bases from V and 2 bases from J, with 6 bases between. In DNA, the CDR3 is TGTGCCATCAGTCGGGCCAACACTGAAGCTTTCTTT. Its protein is CAISRANTEAFF.

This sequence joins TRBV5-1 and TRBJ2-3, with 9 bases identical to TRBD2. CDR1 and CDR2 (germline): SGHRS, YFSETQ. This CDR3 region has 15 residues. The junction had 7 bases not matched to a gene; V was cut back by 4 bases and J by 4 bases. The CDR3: CASSVGLAFPDTQYF. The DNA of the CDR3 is TGCGCCAGCAGCGTCGGACTAGCGTTTCCAGATACGCAGTATTTT.

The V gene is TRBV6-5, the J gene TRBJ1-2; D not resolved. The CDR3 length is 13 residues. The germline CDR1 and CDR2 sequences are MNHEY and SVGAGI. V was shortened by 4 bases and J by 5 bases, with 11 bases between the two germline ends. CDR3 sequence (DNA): TGTGCCAGCAGTTCCCAGTATACGTATGGCTACACCTTC. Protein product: CASSSQYTYGYTF.

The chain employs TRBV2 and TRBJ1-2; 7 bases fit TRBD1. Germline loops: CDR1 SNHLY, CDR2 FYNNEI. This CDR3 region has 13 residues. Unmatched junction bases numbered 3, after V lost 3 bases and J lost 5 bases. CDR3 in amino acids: CASSDRGRYGYTF. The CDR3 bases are TGTGCCAGCAGTGACAGGGGGAGGTATGGCTACACCTTC.

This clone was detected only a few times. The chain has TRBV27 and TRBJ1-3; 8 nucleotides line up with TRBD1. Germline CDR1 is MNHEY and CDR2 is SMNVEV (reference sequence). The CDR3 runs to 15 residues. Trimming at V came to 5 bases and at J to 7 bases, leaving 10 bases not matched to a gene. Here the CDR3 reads CASSARGLGWNTIYF. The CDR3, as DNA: TGTGCCAGCAGTGCCAGGGGGCTCGGTTGGAACACCATATATTTT.

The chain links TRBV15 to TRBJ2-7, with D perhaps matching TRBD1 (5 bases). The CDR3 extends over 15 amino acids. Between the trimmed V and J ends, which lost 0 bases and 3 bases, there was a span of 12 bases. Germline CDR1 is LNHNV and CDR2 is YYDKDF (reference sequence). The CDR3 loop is CATSRDSQGSYEQYF. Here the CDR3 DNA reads TGTGCCACCAGCAGAGATTCCCAGGGAAGCTACGAGCAGTACTTC.

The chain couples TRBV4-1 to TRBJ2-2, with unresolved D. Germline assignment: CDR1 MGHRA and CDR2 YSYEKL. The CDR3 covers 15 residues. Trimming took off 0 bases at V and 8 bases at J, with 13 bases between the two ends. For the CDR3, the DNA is TGCGCCAGCAGCCAAGATGGCACAGTGGGAGGGGAGCTGTTTTTT. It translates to CASSQDGTVGGELFF.

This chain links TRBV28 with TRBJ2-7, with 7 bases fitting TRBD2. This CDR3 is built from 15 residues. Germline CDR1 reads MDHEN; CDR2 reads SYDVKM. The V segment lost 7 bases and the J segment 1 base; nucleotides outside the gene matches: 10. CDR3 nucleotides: TGTGCCAGCAAACCCCCCGGGAGGCCTTCCTACGAGCAGTACTTC. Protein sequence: CASKPPGRPSYEQYF.

CDR3 in DNA: TGTGCCTGGAGCCAACCAGGGGGCATCCAGCCCCAGCATTTT. Protein: CAWSQPGGIQPQHF. The chain employs TRBV30 and TRBJ1-5; 8 bases are a match to TRBD1. The trim removed 3 bases at V and 7 bases at J, leaving 8 bases unmatched. The CDR3 covers 14 residues. Germline-derived CDR1 and CDR2 are GTSNPN and SVGIG (reference sequence). The full variable domain, its missing parts supplied by reference TRBV30 and TRBJ1-5, is SQTIHQWPATLVQPVGSPLSLECTVEGTSNPNLYWYRQAAGRGLQLLFYSVGIGQISSEVPQNLSASRPQDRQFILSSKKLLLSDSGFYLCAWSQPGGIQPQHFGDGTRLSIL.

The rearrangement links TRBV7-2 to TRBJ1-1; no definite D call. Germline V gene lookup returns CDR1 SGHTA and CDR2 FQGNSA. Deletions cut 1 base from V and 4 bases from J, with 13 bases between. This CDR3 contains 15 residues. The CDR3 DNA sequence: TGTGCCAGCAGCTTAGATCCGGTGGGGATCACTGAAGCTTTCTTT. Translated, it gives CASSLDPVGITEAFF.

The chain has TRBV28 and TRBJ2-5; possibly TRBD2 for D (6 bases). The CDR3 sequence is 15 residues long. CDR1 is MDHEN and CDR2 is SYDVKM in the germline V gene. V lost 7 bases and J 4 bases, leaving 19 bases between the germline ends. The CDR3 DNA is TGTGCCAGCACCCCCCTACGGGAGATCGGAGAGACCCAGTACTTC. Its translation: CASTPLREIGETQYF.

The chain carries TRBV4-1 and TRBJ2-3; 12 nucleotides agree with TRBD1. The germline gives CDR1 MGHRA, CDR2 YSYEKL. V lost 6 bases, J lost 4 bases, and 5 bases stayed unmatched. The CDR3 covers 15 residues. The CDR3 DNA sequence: TGCGCCAGCAGAGGGGACAGGGGGCGGGCAGATACGCAGTATTTT. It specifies CASRGDRGRADTQYF.

CDR3 sequence: CASSEAGGGVNTEAFF. The CDR3 coding sequence is TGTGCCAGCAGTGAAGCAGGAGGTGGGGTGAACACTGAAGCTTTCTTT. The chain has TRBV6-1 and TRBJ1-1; unclear D gene. V was trimmed by 0 bases and J by 0 bases, leaving 11 bases between them. The CDR3 runs to 16 residues. The germline gives CDR1 MNHNS, CDR2 SASEGT.